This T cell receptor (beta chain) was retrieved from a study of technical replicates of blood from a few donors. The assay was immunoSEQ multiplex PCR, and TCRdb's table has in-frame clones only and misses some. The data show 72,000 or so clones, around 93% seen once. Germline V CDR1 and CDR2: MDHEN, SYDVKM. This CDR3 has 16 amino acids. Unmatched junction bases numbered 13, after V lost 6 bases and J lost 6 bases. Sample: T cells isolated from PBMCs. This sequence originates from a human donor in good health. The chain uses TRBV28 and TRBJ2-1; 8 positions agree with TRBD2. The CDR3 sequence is CASSPLAGMVSNEQFF. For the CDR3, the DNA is TGTGCCAGCAGCCCATTAGCGGGGATGGTTTCCAATGAGCAGTTCTTC.